The present TCR beta chain was sequenced within a study of T-cell memory formation after mild COVID-19 (dated by TCRdb to the early 2020s). Regarding the complete study: TCR sequence clusters from the two donors were found to be largely donor specific. Longitudinal TCRalpha and TCRbeta repertoire sequencing tracked T-cell clones expanding and contracting after mild COVID-19 in a couple of donors. The cohort was made up of two young adult volunteers, one female and one male, who were previously healthy.

For sequencing, an Illumina NovaSeq 6000 was employed. cDNA libraries for TCRalpha and TCRbeta were prepared by 5'RACE using constant-segment primers, with sample barcodes and unique molecular identifiers added. RNA was extracted from every sample with Trizol reagent. Libraries were amplified in two PCR steps, with a second sample barcode and Illumina TruSeq adapters added in the second step. Sequencing of libraries was performed on an Illumina NovaSeq with 2 x 150 bp paired-end reads. In the authors' own workflow: Demultiplexing of reads and collapsing into UMI-guided consensus sequences were performed with migec v1.2.7. Using mixcr v2.1.11, UMI consensuses were aligned to TRA and TRB V and J templates and then assembled into clonotypes. A clonotype was counted as expanded or contracted only if both edgeR and NoisET called the change significant, with noise models trained on biological replicates. For edgeR calls, the cutoffs were a false discovery rate-adjusted p below 0.01 and a log2 fold-change threshold of 1. PCA with hierarchical clustering of max-normalized trajectories of the 1000 most abundant clonotypes was used as exploratory dynamics analysis. The CD4 or CD8 phenotype of responding clones was assigned using the separately sequenced CD4+ and CD8+ repertoires. TCRdb itself trimmed the public reads at Q25 with fastp, ran MiXCR and retained productive beta chains. One record per CDR3 amino acid sequence lists the most common genes and DNA. The V and J calls follow TCRdb's processing rather than the paper's. The table for this sample lists roughly 400,000 distinct CDR3 sequences; roughly 17% of them were counted only once. 20% to 25% of the sample is in the top ten clones.

Turning to this clonotype: Its antigen is currently not known. Base quality data are lacking; no much larger clone is found one base away.

Beyond this particular receptor, the publication reports: Only a couple of mild cases were covered in the study, and larger cohorts including severe cases with pre-infection samples were considered necessary. Clones contracting from day 15 to 85 had balanced CD4/CD8 phenotypes, while a second wave expanding from day 15 to 37 was biased towards CD4+. SARS-CoV-2 specificity of the second-wave clones peaking on day 37 was not confirmed. Contracting CD4+ clones turned up mainly in the CM and EM memory subsets, whereas EMRA was where CD8+ clones were enriched. Some responding clones were found in pre-infection memory, which suggests that pre-existing cross-reactive memory T cells took part in the SARS-CoV-2 response.

Counted from cysteine to phenylalanine, this CDR3 has 15 amino acids. Only the CDR3 DNA stays, 45 bases, in frame from base 1. V was cut back by 6 bases and J by 3 bases, leaving a gap of 14 bases between them. Ficoll-Paque density gradient centrifugation was the method used to isolate PBMCs. The clonotype comes from a man aged 18 to 29 who had mild COVID-19 (a few samples of this study predate the infection). The sample titles of this study are shuffled in the database, so cell type and time point are left out; the donor was told from shared clones. Specimen: PBMCs or a T cell subset sorted from them (not recorded which). The chain is encoded by TRBV12-3 or TRBV12-4 joined to TRBJ1-4; a tentative D call is TRBD1 (5 bases match). CDR3 sequence: CASRSQGRANEKLFF. The DNA reads TGTGCCAGCAGATCCCAGGGAAGAGCTAATGAAAAACTGTTTTTT.